Included here is one T cell receptor (beta chain) sequence, with context. Clinical history as reported by participants underpinned cohort assignment. V was clipped by 6 bases and J by 0 bases, with 14 bases between them. Germline assignment: CDR1 SNHLY and CDR2 FYNNEI. This CDR3 spans 15 amino acids. The data originate from a study of blood T cell repertoires in COVID-19. Study details: From the United States, Italy and Spain came samples of acute and convalescent COVID-19. T cells, B-cell-depleted T cells, or PBMCs provided the cDNA or gDNA that served as material.

Sequencing was performed with immunoSEQ multiplex PCR; in TCRdb, only in-frame clones are kept and a portion is missing. The sample yields a few hundred thousand clones, over 80% seen once. The sequence derives from a woman between 35 and 50 years old who had recovered from COVID-19. The chain carries TRBV2 and TRBJ1-2, with a possible D match to TRBD1 (6 bases). The sample was PBMCs or T cells enriched from blood (not recorded which). CDR3 amino acids: CASRDGQPPNYGYTF. The CDR3 DNA sequence: TGTGCCAGCAGGGACGGACAGCCCCCTAACTATGGCTACACCTTC.